Shown below are 11 T cell receptor beta chains from a single sample sequenced in a study of OX40 agonist ivuxolimab in advanced cancers. Sequencing was performed with immunoSEQ multiplex PCR; in TCRdb, only in-frame clones are kept and a portion is missing. Found here are some 63,000 clones, 70% to 90% of them singletons; the top ten hold about 5.1%. Sequenced here: CD4+ or CD8+ T cells sorted from blood, sampled in a trial of the OX40 agonist ivuxolimab. These receptors originate from an adult with an advanced solid tumor such as melanoma, head and neck, liver or kidney cancer.

The V gene is TRBV10-3, the J gene TRBJ2-2; D not resolved. Germline assignment: CDR1 ENHRY and CDR2 SYGVKD. V was pared by 0 bases and J by 6 bases, with 8 bases between. This CDR3 comprises 14 residues. The CDR3 DNA follows: TGTGCCATCAGTGAGTCGACTCGGGCCGGGGAGCTGTTTTTT. It codes for CAISESTRAGELFF.

This clone was observed a few times. The chain couples TRBV20-1 to TRBJ2-3; D is possibly TRBD1 (5 bases). The CDR3 loop spans 11 amino acids. Germline assignment: CDR1 DFQATT and CDR2 SNEGSKA (reference sequence). The V gene lost 8 bases and the J gene lost 7 bases, with 13 bases spanning the gap. The CDR3 region has the DNA TGCAGTAGGGGCCGCGGAAATACGCAGTATTTT. It specifies CSRGRGNTQYF.

The chain carries TRBV5-4 and TRBJ2-2, with D tentatively TRBD2 (7 bases). The CDR3 runs 15 residues. V was cut by 1 base and J by 3 bases, with 10 bases left in between. Per germline, CDR1 SGHNT and CDR2 YYREEE (reference sequence). The DNA for the CDR3 is TGTGCCAGCAGCTTGAAGGGGGGGTACACCGGGGAGCTGTTTTTT. This translates into CASSLKGGYTGELFF.

This clone was picked up one time. This rearrangement joins TRBV11-3 to TRBJ2-2; no clear D. V dropped 5 bases and J dropped 7 bases, with 11 bases sitting between them. Germline loops: CDR1 SGHNT, CDR2 YENEEA. This CDR3 has 13 residues. As DNA, the CDR3 is TGTGCCAGCAGCATTCAGGATCACGGGGAGCTGTTTTTT. Its translation is CASSIQDHGELFF.

This clone came up once. The chain uses TRBV6-5 and TRBJ1-1, with a weak D call TRBD1 (5 bases). CDR3 size: 15 residues. Germline assignment: CDR1 MNHEY and CDR2 SVGAGI. V shed 0 bases and J shed 7 bases, with 15 bases lying between them. The CDR3 loop is CASSYSSVGGFEAFF. The CDR3 bases are TGTGCCAGCAGTTACTCGAGTGTCGGGGGGTTTGAAGCTTTCTTT.

The V and J genes are TRBV7-2 and TRBJ2-3, with 10 bases aligning to TRBD2. Germline V lookup: CDR1 SGHTA, CDR2 FQGNSA. The CDR3 consists of 15 residues. The junction had 8 bases not matched to a gene; V was cut back by 5 bases and J by 6 bases. The CDR3 nucleotides read TGTGCCAGCAGCCTCCAGCGGGGGGGTTTTGATACGCAGTATTTT. This codes for CASSLQRGGFDTQYF.

The V call is TRBV9, the J call TRBJ1-2; 11 bases fit TRBD1. The CDR3 is 17 residues long. The germline CDR1 and CDR2 sequences are SGDLS and YYNGEE. The J segment lost 7 bases and the V segment lost 3 bases, leaving 14 bases of the junction unmatched. In DNA form, the CDR3 reads TGTGCCAGCAGCGCCGGTCCCAGCGGGACAGGGGGATCTGGCTACACCTTC. Translation gives CASSAGPSGTGGSGYTF.

The chain employs TRBV7-2 and TRBJ2-5, with D perhaps TRBD1 (6 bases). CDR1 is SGHTA, CDR2 FQGNSA, per germline. This CDR3 has 14 amino acids. V lost 4 bases to trimming and J lost 5 bases, with 14 bases between them. The CDR3 here is CASSSQGRKETQYF. The CDR3 DNA reads TGTGCCAGCAGCTCACAGGGTAGGAAGGAGACCCAGTACTTC.

In the case of this clone: A read error may produce the germline difference seen at one junction end. Additional DNA sequences in this sample encode the identical CDR3. The chain employs TRBV19 and TRBJ1-1, with D unclear. Germline-derived CDR1 and CDR2 are LNHDA and SQIVND (reference sequence). This CDR3 has 14 amino acids. The CDR3 region has the DNA TGTGCCAGCAGTATATACGGGTACGGCACTGAAGCTTTCTTT. Residues: CASSIYGYGTEAFF.

This chain uses TRBV5-1 with TRBJ2-1; 8 bases are a match to TRBD1. Germline lookup yields CDR1 SGHRS and CDR2 YFSETQ. V lost 0 bases to trimming and J lost 3 bases; unmatched junction nucleotides: 2. The CDR3 totals 15 residues. The CDR3 region is CASSLAGGNYNEQFF. The DNA of the CDR3 is TGCGCCAGCAGCTTGGCAGGGGGCAACTACAATGAGCAGTTCTTC.

This sequence joins TRBV9 and TRBJ1-1; D not certain. CDR3 length: 14 residues. With 2 bases removed from V and 4 bases from J, the gap between germline ends came to 12 bases. Germline values: CDR1 SGDLS, CDR2 YYNGEE. Here the CDR3 reads CASSVEGLATEAFF. CDR3 nucleotides: TGTGCCAGCAGCGTCGAGGGTCTCGCCACTGAAGCTTTCTTT.